Presented here are 16 T cell receptor beta chains from one specimen sequenced in a study of blood T cell repertoires in COVID-19. Using immunoSEQ multiplex PCR, the repertoire was profiled, and TCRdb retains in-frame clones only, with some absent. The top ten hold roughly 1% of the sample, which has some 300,000 clones, roughly nine tenths seen once. Sequenced input: PBMCs or T cells enriched from blood (not recorded which). All receptors derive from a woman in her 30s who had recovered from COVID-19.

This rearrangement joins TRBV9 to TRBJ2-1; 10 positions agree with TRBD2. The J segment lost 4 bases and the V segment lost 4 bases, leaving 8 bases of the junction unmatched. This CDR3 has 16 residues. Germline V CDR1 and CDR2: SGDLS, YYNGEE. The DNA for the CDR3 is TGTGCCAGCAGCCCCCTCCTAGCGGGGGCGTACAATGAGCAGTTCTTC. It yields the protein CASSPLLAGAYNEQFF.

J is TRBJ2-3 and V is TRBV21-1; the DNA was not compared with TRBD1, the D call given in the table. TRBV21-1 is deemed a pseudogene. CDR3 length equals 16 residues. The CDR3 sequence is CASSVTRTGETDTQYF. Here the CDR3 DNA reads TGTGCCAGCAGCGTCACGAGGACAGGGGAAACAGATACGCAGTATTTT.

This clone appeared a single time. The CDR3 is CASSPPGQPYEQYF. The DNA for the CDR3 is TGTGCCAGCTCACCCCCGGGACAGCCCTACGAGCAGTACTTC. This rearrangement joins TRBV18 to TRBJ2-7; TRBD1 agrees at 7 bases. This CDR3 has 14 amino acids. From germline, CDR1 is KGHSH and CDR2 LQKENI. V trimming: 3 bases; J trimming: 2 bases; junction bases outside the gene matches: 4. Based on the CDR3 plus reference TRBV18 and TRBJ2-7, the full variable domain is NAGVMQNPRHLVRRRGQEARLRCSPMKGHSHVYWYRQLPEEGLKFMVYLQKENIIDESGMPKERFSAEFPKEGPSILRIQQVVRGDSAAYFCASSPPGQPYEQYFGPGTRLTVT.

This chain links TRBV7-2 with TRBJ2-3; D possibly corresponds to TRBD2 (7 bases). CDR3 size: 17 residues. V lost 4 bases to trimming and J lost 3 bases, with 20 bases between them. The germline V gene encodes CDR1 SGHTA and CDR2 FQGNSA. The CDR3 is CASSSLGWGGRTDTQYF. The CDR3 DNA sequence: TGTGCCAGCAGCTCTCTAGGGTGGGGGGGCAGAACAGATACGCAGTATTTT.

The chain recombines TRBV7-9 with TRBJ2-5; 10 bases fit TRBD1. The CDR3 sequence is 15 residues long. The V gene end was trimmed by 5 bases and the J gene end by 5 bases; junction bases not matched to a gene: 8. CDR1 is SEHNR, CDR2 FQNEAQ, per germline (reference sequence). This chain's CDR3 is CASSTPWGQGETQYF. The CDR3 region has the DNA TGTGCCAGCAGCACCCCCTGGGGACAGGGGGAGACCCAGTACTTC.

This clone was observed a single time. The genes are TRBV10-2 and TRBJ1-1, with 10 bases matching TRBD1. Trimming at V came to 6 bases and at J to 6 bases, leaving 4 bases not matched to a gene. The CDR3 length is 13 residues. Germline CDR1 is WSHSY and CDR2 is SAAADI. CDR3 sequence reads: CASRETGGPEAFF. In DNA, the CDR3 is TGCGCCAGCAGAGAGACAGGGGGCCCTGAAGCTTTCTTT.

This chain connects TRBV6-2 or TRBV6-3 to TRBJ2-5; the match to TRBD1 covers 7 bases. The CDR3 has 19 residues. CDR1 is MNHEY and CDR2 is SVGEGT in the germline V gene. J was trimmed by 1 base and V by 3 bases; bases with no gene match: 17. CDR3 sequence: CASSYRPDRQTTPQETQYF. The DNA of the CDR3 is TGTGCCAGCAGTTATAGACCGGACAGGCAAACTACTCCCCAAGAGACCCAGTACTTC.

This chain links TRBV6-5 with TRBJ2-7; no clear D. The CDR3 runs 15 residues. V was cut by 3 bases and J by 3 bases, with 15 bases left in between. The germline V gene has CDR1 MNHEY and CDR2 SVGAGI. The CDR3 DNA is TGTGCCAGCAGTTATGGGCCTGGCACAGACTACGAGCAGTACTTC. Encoded protein: CASSYGPGTDYEQYF.

This clone appeared once. The chain has TRBV5-4 and TRBJ2-4, with TRBD2 matching over 10 bases. With 4 bases clipped from V and 6 bases from J, the junction kept 7 bases outside the gene matches. This CDR3 contains 15 residues. Germline V gene data show CDR1 as SGHNT and CDR2 as YYREEE (reference sequence). The CDR3 here is CASSDSGLARNIQYF. In DNA, the CDR3 is TGTGCCAGCAGCGATTCGGGACTAGCGAGAAACATTCAGTACTTC. Filled out from reference TRBV5-4 and TRBJ2-4, the complete variable domain reads ETGVTQSPTHLIKTRGQQVTLRCSSQSGHNTVSWYQQALGQGPQFIFQYYREEENGRGNFPPRFSGLQFPNYSSELNVNALELDDSALYLCASSDSGLARNIQYFGAGTRLSVL.

The genes are TRBV18 and TRBJ2-1, with 8 bases lining up with TRBD1. Trimming removed 3 bases from V and 4 bases from J; junction bases left unmatched: 5. The CDR3 has 15 amino acids. Germline values: CDR1 KGHSH, CDR2 LQKENI. The CDR3 is CASSPEDRDYNEQFF. CDR3 nucleotides: TGTGCCAGCTCACCTGAGGACAGGGATTACAATGAGCAGTTCTTC.

The gene calls are TRBV5-1 and TRBJ2-3; TRBD2 agrees at 9 bases. The CDR3 extends over 16 amino acids. Germline V CDR1 and CDR2: SGHRS, YFSETQ. Trimming cost V 4 bases and J 3 bases; bases outside gene matches: 9. The CDR3 spells CASSARSGGQTDTQYF. In DNA form, the CDR3 reads TGCGCCAGCAGCGCCAGAAGCGGGGGGCAGACAGATACGCAGTATTTT.

The genes are TRBV9 and TRBJ1-4, with D hard to call. The germline V and J ends were trimmed by 0 bases and 0 bases, with 12 bases remaining between them. This CDR3 comprises 17 residues. Germline V gene sequence: CDR1 SGDLS, CDR2 YYNGEE. The CDR3 nucleotides read TGTGCCAGCAGCGTAGAGGGAGGGTTCTCAACTAATGAAAAACTGTTTTTT. Translation gives CASSVEGGFSTNEKLFF.

V usage is TRBV18 and J usage is TRBJ2-3, with D possibly matching TRBD2 (6 bases). The CDR3 runs to 16 residues. Germline V gene data show CDR1 as KGHSH and CDR2 as LQKENI. The V end was cut by 3 bases, the J end by 2 bases, with 15 bases between. The CDR3 is CASSPTWTGDTDTQYF. CDR3 nucleotides: TGTGCCAGCTCACCGACCTGGACGGGGGACACAGATACGCAGTATTTT.

This clone was seen a few times. CDR3 sequence (DNA): TGCGCCAGCAGCCAAGAGGTCAGATCCTACGAGCAGTACTTC. It translates to CASSQEVRSYEQYF. The chain uses TRBV4-1 and TRBJ2-7; unclear D gene. The V gene's germline CDR1 is MGHRA and CDR2 YSYEKL. Trimming took off 0 bases at V and 1 base at J, with 7 bases between the two ends. The CDR3 runs to 14 residues.

The rearrangement uses TRBV5-5 and TRBJ1-2; D uncertain. The germline CDR1 and CDR2 sequences are SGHKS and YYEKEE (reference sequence). V lost 7 bases to trimming and J lost 4 bases, with 17 bases between them. The CDR3 extends over 14 amino acids. In DNA form, the CDR3 reads TGTGCCAGCTCAAGTGAGGCCTCGGGCTATGGCTACACCTTC. It translates to CASSSEASGYGYTF.

This clone was seen once. The gene calls are TRBV19 and TRBJ2-1; D may be TRBD2 (7 bases). V was clipped by 4 bases and J by 2 bases, with 15 bases between them. Germline loops: CDR1 LNHDA, CDR2 SQIVND (reference sequence). This CDR3 has 16 residues. In DNA, the CDR3 is TGTGCCAGTAGTAATGGGGGCGGGGGTACCTACAATGAGCAGTTCTTC. This encodes CASSNGGGGTYNEQFF.